This TCR beta chain was captured by sequencing in a study of cytomegalovirus exposure and HLA in healthy donors. Study results and caveats: In a later analysis, the majority of CMV-associated beta chains seemingly showed HLA restriction. The productive fraction for most TCR beta V segments was about 87% or about 30% in an earlier analysis. Researchers reported that a few CMV-associated chains were confirmed in vitro as CMV antigen-specific. The study designated 150 to 200 TCR beta chains cytomegalovirus-associated.

The study ran its PCR with 60 Vbeta and 13 Jbeta primers. The protocol was immunoSEQ multiplex PCR, while the TCRdb copy is restricted to in-frame clones and leaves out a portion. The table includes a few hundred thousand clones, more than 60% detected once. V was trimmed by 6 bases and J by 2 bases, leaving 14 bases between them. The germline V gene encodes CDR1 MDHEN and CDR2 SYDVKM. This CDR3 comprises 14 residues. Comments on this clone: What it binds is unknown.

The sample taken for sequencing was PBMCs. The chain links TRBV28 to TRBJ2-7; D is unclear. This TCR came from a woman aged 55 to 70 in good health and CMV-seropositive. The CDR3 reads CASSRHETPYEQYF. The CDR3 DNA reads TGTGCCAGCAGCCGACATGAAACTCCCTACGAGCAGTACTTC.